The 4 T cell receptor beta chains listed next were all sequenced from one sample in a study of blood T cell repertoires in COVID-19. Assay: immunoSEQ multiplex PCR; the TCRdb copy retains only in-frame clones and omits some. The data show some 240,000 clones, more than 65% seen once. Input material: peripheral blood. The receptor source for this set is a woman aged 40-49 years who had recovered from COVID-19.

This clone was recorded a few times. The chain is built from TRBV4-3 and TRBJ2-1; 9 bases agree with TRBD1. The CDR3 contains 17 residues. In germline, CDR1 is LGHNA, CDR2 YSLEER. Losses at the gene ends were 0 bases for V and 5 bases for J; bases not matched to a gene: 8. DNA for the CDR3: TGCGCCAGCAGCCAAGAGCCCGGGACAGGGCTTAACAATGAGCAGTTCTTC. It yields the protein CASSQEPGTGLNNEQFF.

The V gene is TRBV5-1, the J gene TRBJ2-7; TRBD1 matches at 7 bases. Germline CDR1 is SGHRS and CDR2 is YFSETQ. CDR3 length: 13 residues. Unmatched junction bases numbered 5, after V lost 5 bases and J lost 3 bases. The DNA of the CDR3 is TGCGCCAGCAGGAAGACAGGGAGCTACGAGCAGTACTTC. Protein sequence: CASRKTGSYEQYF. Combining the CDR3 with reference TRBV5-1 and TRBJ2-7 gives the whole variable domain KAGVTQTPRYLIKTRGQQVTLSCSPISGHRSVSWYQQTPGQGLQFLFEYFSETQRNKGNFPGRFSGRQFSNSRSEMNVSTLELGDSALYLCASRKTGSYEQYFGPGTRLTVT.

This chain connects TRBV7-9 to TRBJ1-6, with a weak D call TRBD1 (5 bases). The CDR3 has 20 residues. V was shortened by 5 bases and J by 1 base, with 24 bases between the two germline ends. The V gene's germline CDR1 is SEHNR and CDR2 FQNEAQ (reference sequence). Here the CDR3 reads CASSTTWGPDFGSYNSPLHF. As DNA, the CDR3 is TGTGCCAGCAGCACGACCTGGGGCCCAGACTTCGGGTCCTATAATTCACCCCTCCACTTT.

A note on this clone: The junction departs from germline at one end; a sequencing error may be responsible. The chain carries TRBV3-1 (or the pseudogene TRBV3-2) and TRBJ1-1; 7 positions match TRBD1. CDR1 LGHDT and CDR2 YNNKEL come from the germline V gene (reference sequence). The CDR3 runs to 14 residues. CDR3 in DNA: TGTACCAGCAGCCAGGGGGGTTCATACGGTGAAGCTTTCTTT. Protein: CTSSQGGSYGEAFF.